These 11 T cell receptor beta chains were all obtained from the same sample, sequenced in a study of read filtering for tumor transcriptome and immune sequencing. The library was built from about 400 ng RNA with molecular barcoded adaptors for alpha/delta and beta/gamma chains. TCRdb reprocessed the reads via MiXCR and lists one record per CDR3 protein. The table lists approximately 150,000 distinct CDR3 sequences, roughly an eighth of them singletons. Sequenced: a population of CD138-negative cells sorted from bone marrow. Source of these receptors: a donor aged 40 or older with multiple myeloma.

This clonotype was seen at least ten times. CDR3 region: CASSGTGGPTDTQYF. CDR3 nucleotide sequence: TGTGCCAGCAGTGGGACAGGGGGCCCCACAGATACGCAGTATTTT. The chain has TRBV6-1 and TRBJ2-3, with TRBD1 identical over 11 bases. V lost 4 bases and J lost 2; bases outside the gene matches: 2. The germline CDR1 and CDR2 sequences are MNHNS and SASEGT. The CDR3 loop spans 15 amino acids.

This clonotype was counted many times. The chain has TRBV19 and TRBJ2-7; 11 bases line up with TRBD1. The J segment lost 3 bases and the V segment lost 3 bases, leaving 4 bases of the junction unmatched. Germline V gene data show CDR1 as LNHDA and CDR2 as SQIVND (reference sequence). CDR3 size: 15 residues. In nucleotides, the CDR3 is TGTGCCAGTAGTATCTTCGGGACAGGGGGCTACGAGCAGTACTTC. Translated, it gives CASSIFGTGGYEQYF.

This clonotype was detected many times. This chain joins TRBV5-1 and TRBJ2-3; D is perhaps TRBD1 or TRBD2 (5 bases each). V lost 5 bases and J lost 1, with 8 bases in between. The CDR3 covers 13 residues. CDR1 is SGHRS, CDR2 YFSETQ, per germline. CDR3 loop: CASSRGGTDTQYF. The CDR3 nucleotides are TGCGCCAGCAGTCGAGGGGGCACAGATACGCAGTATTTT.

There are many counts of this clonotype. V and J are TRBV20-1 and TRBJ2-1; D might be TRBD1 (6 bases). Trimming stripped 6 bases from V and 4 bases from J, with 13 bases between. This CDR3 contains 13 residues. Germline V lookup: CDR1 DFQATT, CDR2 SNEGSKA (reference sequence). The CDR3 spells CSAPGQYYNEQFF. CDR3 in DNA: TGCAGTGCCCCGGGACAATATTACAATGAGCAGTTCTTC.

The table lists this clonotype with a few counts. This chain joins TRBV7-2 and TRBJ1-5; D not certain. The V end was cut by 11 bases, the J end by 4 bases, with 15 bases between. The CDR3 covers 13 residues. Germline V lookup: CDR1 SGHTA, CDR2 FQGNSA. The DNA for the CDR3 is TGTGCCTGCACCCGGATGGGGAATCAGCCCCAGCATTTT. Its protein is CACTRMGNQPQHF.

About this clonotype: A read error is likely here: a far larger clone is one base away. V and J are TRBV4-1 and TRBJ2-1; 13 bases align to TRBD2. Germline trimming cut 4 bases from V and 9 bases from J; bases unmatched to any gene: 9. The CDR3 runs 16 residues. Germline V lookup: CDR1 MGHRA, CDR2 YSYEKL. CDR3 residues: CASSPVGTSGDGEQFF. For the CDR3, the DNA is TGCGCCAGCAGCCCCGTGGGGACTAGCGGGGATGGTGAGCAGTTCTTC.

Ten or more counts support this clonotype. V is TRBV20-1 and J is TRBJ1-1; D unclear. This CDR3 spans 14 amino acids. Germline CDR1 reads DFQATT; CDR2 reads SNEGSKA (reference sequence). The V end lost 5 bases, the J end lost 7 bases, and 20 bases lay between the germline ends. CDR3 nucleotides: TGCAGTGCTCACGGGCCAGCTGGACCGGGTGAAGCTTTCTTT. This translates into CSAHGPAGPGEAFF.

The CDR3 nucleotides are TGCAGCGTCAGGGATACAAGCTCCTACGAGCAGTACTTC. Translating gives CSVRDTSSYEQYF. This chain links TRBV29-1 with TRBJ2-7; possible D gene TRBD1, 5 bases. Trimming took 6 bases from V and 0 from J, leaving 12 bases between them. Germline V gene data show CDR1 as SQVTM and CDR2 as ANQGSEA. This CDR3 has 13 residues.

Ten or more counts support this clonotype. The chain employs TRBV2 and TRBJ1-1; D uncertain. Per germline, CDR1 SNHLY and CDR2 FYNNEI. The CDR3 spans 15 residues. V lost 2 bases and J lost 1, with 11 bases in between. The CDR3 spells CASSENARSNTEAFF. CDR3 DNA: TGTGCCAGCAGTGAAAACGCCCGGTCGAACACTGAAGCTTTCTTT. Full variable domain (outside the CDR3, taken from reference TRBV2 and TRBJ1-1): EPEVTQTPSHQVTQMGQEVILRCVPISNHLYFYWYRQILGQKVEFLVSFYNNEISEKSEIFDDQFSVERPDGSNFTLKIRSTKLEDSAMYFCASSENARSNTEAFFGQGTRLTVV.

The table lists this clonotype with many counts. V and J are TRBV5-1 and TRBJ2-1, with TRBD1 matching over 7 bases. Per the germline V gene, CDR1 is SGHRS and CDR2 is YFSETQ. The trim removed 0 bases at V and 8 bases at J, leaving 8 bases unmatched. The CDR3 consists of 15 residues. The CDR3 DNA follows: TGCGCCAGCAGCTTGGAGCCAGGGGGAGTCGATGAGCAGTTCTTC. Translation gives CASSLEPGGVDEQFF.

This clonotype was seen repeatedly, ten times or more. The chain combines TRBV2 with TRBJ2-5; D is perhaps TRBD2 (5 bases). The CDR3 totals 15 residues. The germline V gene encodes CDR1 SNHLY and CDR2 FYNNEI. V was clipped by 3 bases and J by 1 base, with 12 bases between them. The CDR3 sequence is CASSDTGFPQETQYF. The DNA for the CDR3 is TGTGCCAGCAGTGATACGGGGTTTCCCCAAGAGACCCAGTACTTC.